These T cell receptor beta chains were read from a single sample in a study of OX40 agonist ivuxolimab in advanced cancers. Sequenced by immunoSEQ multiplex PCR; TCRdb stores in-frame clones only, minus some. Altogether roughly 48,000 clones are present, approximately 79% being singletons, with the ten largest covering 7.9%. Sequences were derived from CD4+ or CD8+ T cells sorted from blood, sampled in a trial of the OX40 agonist ivuxolimab. These TCRs come from an adult with an advanced solid tumor such as melanoma, head and neck, liver or kidney cancer. Both conserved end residues are part of each CDR3. The D gene is left open where the match is weak. A clone size is listed for some rows: how often the clone was seen (once, few, many), or a class if it is expanded.

v_call	d_call	j_call	clone_size	cdr3_nt	cdr3_aa
TRBV2	.	TRBJ2-5	.	TGTGCCAGCAGTGAAGTAACGGCCGGGGAGACCCAGTACTTC	CASSEVTAGETQYF
TRBV5-6	.	TRBJ1-1	medium-sized	TGTGCCAGCAGCTTGGTGGGTATGAACACTGAAGCTTTCTTT	CASSLVGMNTEAFF
TRBV10-3	.	TRBJ1-6	.	TGTGCCATCAGTGAAGGCCCCTCCTATAATTCACCCCTCCACTTT	CAISEGPSYNSPLHF
TRBV14	TRBD2	TRBJ2-3	.	TGTGCCAGCAGCCAATTTCGAACTAGCGGAGATACGCAGTATTTT	CASSQFRTSGDTQYF
TRBV4-2	TRBD2	TRBJ2-2	.	TGTGCCAGCAGTCTGGACCTAGCGGGGGTCGTAAACACCGGGGAGCTGTTTTTT	CASSLDLAGVVNTGELFF
TRBV7-2	TRBD1	TRBJ2-1	.	TGTGCCAGCAGCCCGTACGGGACAGGGAGCTCCTACAATGAGCAGTTCTTC	CASSPYGTGSSYNEQFF
TRBV15	.	TRBJ1-3	.	TGTGCCACCAGCAGAGATTGGGGCTCGGCCTCTGGAAACACTATATATTTT	CATSRDWGSASGNTIYF
TRBV2	TRBD2	TRBJ2-2	.	TGTGCCAGCACAGCGGGAGTGGGGACCGGGGAGCTGTTTTTT	CASTAGVGTGELFF
TRBV7-8	TRBD2	TRBJ2-1	.	TGTGCCAGCAGCTTAGTTAGCGGGAGCTACAATGAGCAGTTCTTC	CASSLVSGSYNEQFF
TRBV12-5	TRBD1	TRBJ2-1	.	TGTGCTAGTGGTTCTCTCGGAAGGGGGCTATTCAACAATGAGCAGTTCTTC	CASGSLGRGLFNNEQFF
TRBV28	TRBD1	TRBJ1-6	.	TGTGCCAGCAGTGATACAGGGGAATCACCCCTCCACTTT	CASSDTGESPLHF
TRBV11-2	.	TRBJ2-5	.	TGTGCCAGCACCCGCTCGACTCGAGAGACCCAGTACTTC	CASTRSTRETQYF
TRBV30	.	TRBJ2-7	.	TGTGCCTGGAGTGCACAGGGATACGAGCAGTACTTC	CAWSAQGYEQYF
TRBV4-3	.	TRBJ2-7	once	TGCGCCAGCAGCCAAGATGGATCCCCAGTAGACGAGCAGTACTTC	CASSQDGSPVDEQYF
TRBV11-2	.	TRBJ2-5	.	TGTGCCAGCAGCCCCACAGGAGGCCGGGAGACCCAGTACTTC	CASSPTGGRETQYF
TRBV6-1	.	TRBJ1-4	.	TGTGCCAGCAGTGAACGGCTGGATGAAAAACTGTTTTTT	CASSERLDEKLFF
TRBV6-6	.	TRBJ1-1	.	TGTGCCAGCAGTACATCAGACACGAACACTGAAGCTTTCTTT	CASSTSDTNTEAFF
TRBV18	.	TRBJ1-1	.	TGTGCCAGCTCACCTCGGGCCGAGGGAGAAGCTTTCTTT	CASSPRAEGEAFF
TRBV7-2	.	TRBJ1-2	once	TGTGCCAGCAGCTTATTCGTCTCTAACTATGGCTACACCTTC	CASSLFVSNYGYTF
TRBV6-1	TRBD1	TRBJ1-3	.	TGTGCCACCCGGACTCAGGGGGCTGGAAACACCATATATTTT	CATRTQGAGNTIYF
TRBV4-1	.	TRBJ1-2	few	TGCGCCAGCAGCCAACATTCCGGTGGGGGCTACACCTTC	CASSQHSGGGYTF
TRBV11-2	.	TRBJ2-1	few	TGTGCCAGCAGTTACAGGGTAAATGAGCAGTTCTTC	CASSYRVNEQFF
TRBV29-1	.	TRBJ1-2	.	TGCAGCGTTGATTTTCTGGGTTACTATGGCTACACCTTC	CSVDFLGYYGYTF